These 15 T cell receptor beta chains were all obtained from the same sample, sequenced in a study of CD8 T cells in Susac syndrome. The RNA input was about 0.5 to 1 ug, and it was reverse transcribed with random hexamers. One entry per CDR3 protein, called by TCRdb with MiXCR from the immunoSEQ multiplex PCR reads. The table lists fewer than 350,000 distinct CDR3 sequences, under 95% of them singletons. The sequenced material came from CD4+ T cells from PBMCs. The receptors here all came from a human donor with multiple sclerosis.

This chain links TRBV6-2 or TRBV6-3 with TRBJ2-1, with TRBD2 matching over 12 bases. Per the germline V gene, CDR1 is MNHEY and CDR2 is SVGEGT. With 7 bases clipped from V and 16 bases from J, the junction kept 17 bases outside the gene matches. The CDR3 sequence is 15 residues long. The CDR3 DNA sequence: TGTGCCAGCATCGGGCGGGGACTAGCGGGCCCAGGGTCATTCTTC. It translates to CASIGRGLAGPGSFF.

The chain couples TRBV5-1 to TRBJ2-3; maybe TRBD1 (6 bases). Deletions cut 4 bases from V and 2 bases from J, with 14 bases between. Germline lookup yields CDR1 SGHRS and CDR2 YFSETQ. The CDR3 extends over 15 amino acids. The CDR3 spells CASSRRQEDTDTQYF. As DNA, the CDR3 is TGCGCCAGCAGCCGCCGACAGGAGGACACAGATACGCAGTATTTT.

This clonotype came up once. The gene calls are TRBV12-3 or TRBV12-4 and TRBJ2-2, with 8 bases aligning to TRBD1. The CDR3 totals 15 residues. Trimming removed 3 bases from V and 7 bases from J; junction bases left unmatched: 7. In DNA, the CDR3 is TGTGCCAGCAGTTTGGCGGCAGGGGGCCACGGGGAGCTGTTTTTT. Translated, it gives CASSLAAGGHGELFF.

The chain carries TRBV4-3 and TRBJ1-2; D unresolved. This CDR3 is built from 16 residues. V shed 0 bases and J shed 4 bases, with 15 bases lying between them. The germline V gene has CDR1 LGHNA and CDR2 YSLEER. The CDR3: CASSQDRQARVYGYTF. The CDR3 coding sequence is TGCGCCAGCAGCCAAGATCGGCAGGCAAGGGTCTATGGCTACACCTTC.

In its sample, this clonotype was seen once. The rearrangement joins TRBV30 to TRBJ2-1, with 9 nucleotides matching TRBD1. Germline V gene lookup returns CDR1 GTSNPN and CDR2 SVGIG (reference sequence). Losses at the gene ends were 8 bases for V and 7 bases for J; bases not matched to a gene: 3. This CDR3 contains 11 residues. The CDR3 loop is CAGTGMNEQFF. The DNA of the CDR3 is TGTGCCGGGACAGGGATGAATGAGCAGTTCTTC.

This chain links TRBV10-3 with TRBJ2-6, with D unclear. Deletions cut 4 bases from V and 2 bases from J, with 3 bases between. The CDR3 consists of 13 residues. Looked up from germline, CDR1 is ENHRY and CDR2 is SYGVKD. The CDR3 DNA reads TGTGCCATCAGTGTAGCTGGGGCCAACGTCCTGACTTTC. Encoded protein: CAISVAGANVLTF.

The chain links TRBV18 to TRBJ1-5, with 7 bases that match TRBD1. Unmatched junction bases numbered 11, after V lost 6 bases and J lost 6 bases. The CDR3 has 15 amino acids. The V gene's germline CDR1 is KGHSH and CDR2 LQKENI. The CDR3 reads CASSQQGPDSQPQHF. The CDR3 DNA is TGTGCCAGCTCGCAACAGGGGCCGGACAGTCAGCCCCAGCATTTT. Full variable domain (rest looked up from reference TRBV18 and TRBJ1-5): NAGVMQNPRHLVRRRGQEARLRCSPMKGHSHVYWYRQLPEEGLKFMVYLQKENIIDESGMPKERFSAEFPKEGPSILRIQQVVRGDSAAYFCASSQQGPDSQPQHFGDGTRLSIL.

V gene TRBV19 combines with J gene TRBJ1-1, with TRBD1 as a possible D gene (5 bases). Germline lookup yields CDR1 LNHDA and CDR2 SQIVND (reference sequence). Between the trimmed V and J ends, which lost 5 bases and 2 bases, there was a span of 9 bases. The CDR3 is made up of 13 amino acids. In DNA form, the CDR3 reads TGTGCCAGTAGTCGGGGACGAAACACTGAAGCTTTCTTT. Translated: CASSRGRNTEAFF.

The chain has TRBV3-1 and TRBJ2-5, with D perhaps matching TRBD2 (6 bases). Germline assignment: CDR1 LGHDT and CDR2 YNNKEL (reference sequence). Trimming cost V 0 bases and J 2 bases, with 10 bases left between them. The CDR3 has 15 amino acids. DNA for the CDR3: TGTGCCAGCAGCCAAGATGGTGGGGGGCAAGAGACCCAGTACTTC. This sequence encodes CASSQDGGGQETQYF.

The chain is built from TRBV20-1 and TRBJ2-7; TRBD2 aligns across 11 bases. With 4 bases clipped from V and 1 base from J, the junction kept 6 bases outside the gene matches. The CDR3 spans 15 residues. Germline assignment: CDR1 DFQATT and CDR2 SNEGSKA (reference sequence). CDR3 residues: CSANPGTSGSYEQYF. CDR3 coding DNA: TGCAGTGCTAACCCCGGGACTAGCGGTTCCTACGAGCAGTACTTC.

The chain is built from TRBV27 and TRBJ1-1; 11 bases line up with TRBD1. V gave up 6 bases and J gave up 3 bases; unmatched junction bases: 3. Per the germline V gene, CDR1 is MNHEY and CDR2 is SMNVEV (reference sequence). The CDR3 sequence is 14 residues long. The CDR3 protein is CASRMGQGDTEAFF. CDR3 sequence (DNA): TGTGCCAGCAGGATGGGACAGGGGGACACTGAAGCTTTCTTT.

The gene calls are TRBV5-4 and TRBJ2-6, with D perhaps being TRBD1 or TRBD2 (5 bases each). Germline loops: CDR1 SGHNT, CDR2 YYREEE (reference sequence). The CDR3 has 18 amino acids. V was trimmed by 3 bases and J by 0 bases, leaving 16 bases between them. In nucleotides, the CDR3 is TGTGCCAGCAGCTCCCACCGGGACGGATACTCTGGGGCCAACGTCCTGACTTTC. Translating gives CASSSHRDGYSGANVLTF. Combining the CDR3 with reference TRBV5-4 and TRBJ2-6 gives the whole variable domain ETGVTQSPTHLIKTRGQQVTLRCSSQSGHNTVSWYQQALGQGPQFIFQYYREEENGRGNFPPRFSGLQFPNYSSELNVNALELDDSALYLCASSSHRDGYSGANVLTFGAGSRLTVL.

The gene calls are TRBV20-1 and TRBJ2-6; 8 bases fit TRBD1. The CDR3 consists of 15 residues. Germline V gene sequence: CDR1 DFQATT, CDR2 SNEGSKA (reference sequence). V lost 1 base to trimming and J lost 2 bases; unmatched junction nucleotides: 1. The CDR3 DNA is TGCAGTGCTAGAGCAGGGGGCACTGGGGCCAACGTCCTGACTTTC. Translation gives CSARAGGTGANVLTF.

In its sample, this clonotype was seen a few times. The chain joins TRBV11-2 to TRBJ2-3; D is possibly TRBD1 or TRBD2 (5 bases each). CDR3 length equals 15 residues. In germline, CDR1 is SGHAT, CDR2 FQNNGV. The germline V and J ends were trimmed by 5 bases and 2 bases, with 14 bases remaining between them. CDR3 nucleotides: TGTGCCAGCAGCCCGCCGGGACCCTACACAGATACGCAGTATTTT. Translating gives CASSPPGPYTDTQYF.

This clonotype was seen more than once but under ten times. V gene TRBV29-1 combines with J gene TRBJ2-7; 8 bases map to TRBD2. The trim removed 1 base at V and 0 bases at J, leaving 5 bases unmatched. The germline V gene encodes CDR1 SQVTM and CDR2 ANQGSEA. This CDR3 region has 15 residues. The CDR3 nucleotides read TGCAGCGTTGAAGGCAGAAGCGGGAGCTCCTACGAGCAGTACTTC. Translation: CSVEGRSGSSYEQYF.